One and the same sample provided the 25 T cell receptor beta chains below, sequenced in a study of blood T cell repertoires in COVID-19. Libraries were prepared by immunoSEQ multiplex PCR; TCRdb keeps only in-frame clonotypes and omits some of them. The sample lists over 200,000 clones; around 86% were seen once. Sequences were obtained from peripheral blood. The receptors originated from a woman in her thirties who had recovered from COVID-19.

The chain employs TRBV18 and TRBJ1-2, with 7 bases aligning to TRBD1. The CDR3 covers 15 residues. Germline V gives CDR1 KGHSH, CDR2 LQKENI. V shed 5 bases, J shed 8 bases, and the junction held 14 bases outside the gene matches. The DNA for the CDR3 is TGTGCCAGCTCATCGACAGGGTGGGACTCTCCCGGCTACACCTTC. Its protein product is CASSSTGWDSPGYTF.

This sequence joins TRBV6-5 and TRBJ2-7; 10 positions match TRBD1. From germline, CDR1 is MNHEY and CDR2 SVGAGI. This CDR3 is built from 15 residues. V shed 10 bases, J shed 3 bases, and the junction held 12 bases outside the gene matches. The DNA of the CDR3 is TGTGCCACGAAAGTAGGGGGACAGGGGATCTACGAGCAGTACTTC. This codes for CATKVGGQGIYEQYF.

The V and J genes are TRBV25-1 and TRBJ1-2, with 10 nucleotides matching TRBD1. CDR1 is MGHDK, CDR2 SYGVNS, per germline. The CDR3 is 15 residues long. After removal of 3 bases from V and 8 bases from J, the junction contained 9 bases not matched to a gene. In nucleotides, the CDR3 is TGTGCCAGCAGTGAGCCGGACAGGGGGACGAGGGGCTACACCTTC. Protein sequence: CASSEPDRGTRGYTF.

The J gene is TRBJ1-2, the V gene TRBV7-9, with TRBD1 matching 8 bases. This CDR3 contains 17 residues. J lost 2 bases, V lost 10 bases, and 18 bases had no gene match. Germline V gene lookup returns CDR1 SEHNR and CDR2 FQNEAQ (reference sequence). The CDR3 spells CATWKMTGDLWNYGYTF. CDR3 in DNA: TGTGCCACCTGGAAAATGACAGGGGACCTATGGAACTATGGCTACACCTTC.

About this clone itself: At one end the junction does not follow the germline gene, possibly because of a read error. This sequence joins TRBV30 and TRBJ2-6; 7 bases align to TRBD1. Germline V gives CDR1 GTSNPN, CDR2 SVGIG (reference sequence). This CDR3 has 16 residues. CDR3 residues: CARSSGQLFGANVLTF. The CDR3 DNA is TGTGCCCGGAGCTCGGGACAGTTGTTTGGGGCCAACGTCCTGACTTTC.

The chain uses TRBV5-1 and TRBJ2-3; D possibly corresponds to TRBD1 (6 bases). The CDR3 loop spans 13 amino acids. Trimming shortened V by 4 bases and J by 3 bases, and 9 bases separated the two germline ends. Germline CDR1 is SGHRS and CDR2 is YFSETQ. As DNA, the CDR3 is TGCGCCAGCAGCGAAGGGGGAACAGATACGCAGTATTTT. Amino acid sequence: CASSEGGTDTQYF.

The V gene is TRBV4-3, the J gene TRBJ1-2, with D maybe TRBD1 (6 bases). The V end lost 1 base, the J end lost 5 bases, and 14 bases lay between the germline ends. CDR3 length: 15 residues. Germline V gene sequence: CDR1 LGHNA, CDR2 YSLEER. CDR3 amino acids: CASSQGQADFYGYTF. CDR3 bases: TGCGCCAGCAGCCAAGGACAGGCTGACTTTTATGGCTACACCTTC.

The chain links TRBV2 to TRBJ2-6; 8 bases are a match to TRBD1. V lost 6 bases, J lost 12 bases, and 1 base stayed unmatched. Germline CDR1 and CDR2: SNHLY and FYNNEI. The CDR3 is 11 residues long. CDR3 in DNA: TGTGCCAGCAGGGACAGGGCCGTCCTGACTTTC. Translated, it gives CASRDRAVLTF.

The chain links TRBV14 to TRBJ2-2, with TRBD1 matching over 7 bases. The J segment lost 1 base and the V segment lost 5 bases, leaving 4 bases of the junction unmatched. The CDR3 covers 15 residues. The germline V gene encodes CDR1 SGHDN and CDR2 FVKESK. CDR3 coding DNA: TGTGCCAGCAGCGTATGGACAGGGAACACCGGGGAGCTGTTTTTT. It is translated as CASSVWTGNTGELFF.

The chain uses TRBV30 and TRBJ1-1, with D perhaps matching TRBD1 (6 bases). The CDR3 contains 15 residues. V was trimmed by 3 bases and J by 3 bases, leaving 17 bases between them. Germline V gene sequence: CDR1 GTSNPN, CDR2 SVGIG (reference sequence). CDR3: CAWRVPGHWDTEAFF. As DNA, the CDR3 is TGTGCCTGGAGAGTCCCGGGACACTGGGACACTGAAGCTTTCTTT.

This sequence joins TRBV25-1 and TRBJ1-1; maybe TRBD1 (5 bases). Trimming left V 5 bases short and J 1 base short, with 8 bases between. In germline, CDR1 is MGHDK, CDR2 SYGVNS. This CDR3 has 13 residues. The CDR3 coding sequence is TGTGCCAGCAGTCCCAGGGAGAACACTGAAGCTTTCTTT. It specifies CASSPRENTEAFF.

The chain recombines TRBV5-6 with TRBJ2-4, with D possibly TRBD2 on 5 matching bases. In germline, CDR1 is SGHDT, CDR2 YYEEEE. This CDR3 has 12 residues. Trimming took 3 bases from V and 8 from J, leaving 9 bases between them. CDR3 sequence reads: CASSSGVDIQYF. The CDR3 coding sequence is TGTGCCAGCAGCTCCGGGGTAGACATTCAGTACTTC.

The CDR3 region has the DNA TGTGCCAGTAGTATACGTGGGACAGGCTTGAACACCGGGGAGCTGTTTTTT. This gives the protein CASSIRGTGLNTGELFF. The genes are TRBV19 and TRBJ2-2; 8 nucleotides line up with TRBD1. The CDR3 extends over 17 amino acids. Trimming took 2 bases from V and 1 from J; bases not matched to a gene: 6. Germline V gene lookup returns CDR1 LNHDA and CDR2 SQIVND (reference sequence).

The chain uses TRBV9 and TRBJ2-5; maybe TRBD1 (6 bases). Germline V gene data show CDR1 as SGDLS and CDR2 as YYNGEE. The CDR3 has 15 residues. The ends were cut back, 1 base at V and 4 bases at J, with 14 bases in the middle. DNA of the CDR3: TGTGCCAGCAGCGTATTAGGGGGATCCGGAGAGACCCAGTACTTC. Translating it yields CASSVLGGSGETQYF.

The chain couples TRBV10-2 to TRBJ2-1; no firm D call. In germline, CDR1 is WSHSY, CDR2 SAAADI. This CDR3 is 13 amino acids long. Trimming took 2 bases from V and 3 from J, leaving 5 bases between them. As DNA, the CDR3 is TGCGCCAGCAGTGAGACTTTCTACAATGAGCAGTTCTTC. Residues: CASSETFYNEQFF.

The V and J genes are TRBV6-2 or TRBV6-3 and TRBJ2-5, with D tentatively TRBD2 (6 bases). Trimming removed 2 bases at V and 4 bases at J, with 11 bases between. Germline-derived CDR1 and CDR2 are MNHEY and SVGEGT. This CDR3 region has 14 residues. CDR3 coding DNA: TGTGCCAGCAGTTACCGCAGGGACTTAGAGACCCAGTACTTC. Its translation: CASSYRRDLETQYF.

The table lists this clone with a count of one. The gene calls are TRBV27 and TRBJ1-1; the D is unclear. V was trimmed by 3 bases and J by 1 base, leaving 6 bases between them. The CDR3 totals 13 residues. Per germline, CDR1 MNHEY and CDR2 SMNVEV (reference sequence). The CDR3 DNA is TGTGCCAGCAGTTTCAACGGGAACACTGAAGCTTTCTTT. Translated, it gives CASSFNGNTEAFF.

This rearrangement joins TRBV5-1 to TRBJ2-3; a weak D match, TRBD1 (6 bases). The CDR3 length is 17 residues. Germline CDR1 reads SGHRS; CDR2 reads YFSETQ. Trimming pared 4 bases from V and 3 bases from J, leaving 21 bases between. CDR3 sequence: CASSRDGGPVRTDTQYF. The CDR3 nucleotides are TGCGCCAGCAGCCGCGATGGGGGCCCGGTTAGGACAGATACGCAGTATTTT.

The sample holds a few counts of this clone. V usage is TRBV10-2 and J usage is TRBJ1-1, with D possibly matching TRBD1 (5 bases). V shed 8 bases and J shed 0 bases, with 13 bases lying between them. Germline CDR1 WSHSY, CDR2 SAAADI. This CDR3 is built from 14 residues. The CDR3 nucleotides are TGCGCCAGCCGCGACCAGGGCATGAACACTGAAGCTTTCTTT. Amino acids: CASRDQGMNTEAFF.

The gene calls are TRBV18 and TRBJ1-1; a weak D match, TRBD1 (6 bases). V lost 6 bases to trimming and J lost 0 bases, with 14 bases between them. The CDR3 is 15 residues long. CDR1 is KGHSH and CDR2 is LQKENI in the germline V gene. The CDR3 sequence is CASSLQGILNTEAFF. The CDR3 bases are TGTGCCAGCTCCTTACAGGGTATCCTGAACACTGAAGCTTTCTTT.

The chain has TRBV9 and TRBJ2-5, with a possible D match to TRBD1 (7 bases). Germline CDR1 is SGDLS and CDR2 is YYNGEE. Trimming left V 3 bases short and J 1 base short, with 13 bases between. This CDR3 is built from 15 residues. CDR3 residues: CASSARQGGQETQYF. CDR3 nucleotide sequence: TGTGCCAGCAGCGCGAGACAGGGAGGCCAAGAGACCCAGTACTTC.

This sequence joins TRBV11-2 and TRBJ2-7; D is ambiguous. The germline V gene has CDR1 SGHAT and CDR2 FQNNGV. This CDR3 has 12 residues. Deletions cut 1 base from V and 3 bases from J, with 4 bases between. In DNA form, the CDR3 reads TGTGCCAGCAGCTTAGGACTCTACGAGCAGTACTTC. Amino acid sequence: CASSLGLYEQYF.

The chain uses TRBV10-3 and TRBJ1-3; maybe TRBD1 (5 bases). Trimming took 0 bases from V and 2 from J, leaving 8 bases between them. Germline CDR1 is ENHRY and CDR2 is SYGVKD. This CDR3 has 15 amino acids. CDR3 DNA: TGTGCCATCAGTGAGTCTCGGGGGACTGGAAACACCATATATTTT. This gives the protein CAISESRGTGNTIYF.

The chain carries TRBV6-2 or TRBV6-3 and TRBJ1-1; TRBD1 is a possible D gene (5 bases). Trimming shortened V by 5 bases and J by 0 bases, and 13 bases separated the two germline ends. The CDR3 runs to 15 residues. Germline CDR1 MNHEY, CDR2 SVGEGT. In nucleotides, the CDR3 is TGTGCCAGCAGTACCCTAAAGACAGTGAACACTGAAGCTTTCTTT. Its protein product is CASSTLKTVNTEAFF.

V is TRBV27 and J is TRBJ2-1; the match to TRBD1 covers 9 bases. The CDR3 is made up of 14 amino acids. V gave up 7 bases and J gave up 6 bases; unmatched junction bases: 7. Looked up from germline, CDR1 is MNHEY and CDR2 is SMNVEV (reference sequence). The CDR3, as DNA: TGTGCCAGCAACATGGGACAGGGCCCCAATGAGCAGTTCTTC. Its protein is CASNMGQGPNEQFF.